Sequencing of this TCR beta chain was carried out in a study of blood T cell repertoires in COVID-19. Whole-study context: The origin of the acute and convalescent COVID-19 samples was the United States, Italy and Spain.

With V trimmed by 5 bases and J by 4 bases, 9 bases remained unmatched. This CDR3 has 15 residues. Germline-derived CDR1 and CDR2 are MDHEN and SYDVKM. The assay was immunoSEQ multiplex PCR, and TCRdb's table has in-frame clones only and misses some. The sample lists 72,000 or so clones, around 80% occurring once. The chain couples TRBV28 to TRBJ2-3, with 7 bases that match TRBD2. This TCR was recovered from a human donor in a cohort sampled during active COVID-19. Specimen: peripheral blood. The CDR3 DNA reads as TGTGCCAGCAGTAGGGCGGGAGTCGGGGCAGATACGCAGTATTTT. As protein: CASSRAGVGADTQYF.